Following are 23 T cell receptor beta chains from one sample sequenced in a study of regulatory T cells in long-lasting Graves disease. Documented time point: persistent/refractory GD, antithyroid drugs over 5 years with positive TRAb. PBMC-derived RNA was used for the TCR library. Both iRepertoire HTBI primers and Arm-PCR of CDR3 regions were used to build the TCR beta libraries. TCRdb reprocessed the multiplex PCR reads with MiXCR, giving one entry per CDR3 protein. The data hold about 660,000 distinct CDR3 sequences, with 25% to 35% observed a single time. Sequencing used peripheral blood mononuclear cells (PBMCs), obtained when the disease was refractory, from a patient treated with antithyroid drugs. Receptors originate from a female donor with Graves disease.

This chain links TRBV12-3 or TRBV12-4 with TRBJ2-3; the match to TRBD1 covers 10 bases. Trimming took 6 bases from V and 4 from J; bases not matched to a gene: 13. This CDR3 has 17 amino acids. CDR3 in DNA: TGTGCCAGCAGCGGACAGGGGGTGAGGTTGGCGTCAGATACGCAGTATTTT. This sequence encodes CASSGQGVRLASDTQYF.

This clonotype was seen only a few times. In DNA, the CDR3 is TGTGCCAGCAGTTTTAACCCCCTCTTTGGCTACACCTTC. This codes for CASSFNPLFGYTF. The gene calls are TRBV12-3 or TRBV12-4 and TRBJ1-2; D gene ambiguous. The V and J ends lost 3 bases and 7 bases respectively, with 12 bases between them. The CDR3 sequence is 13 residues long.

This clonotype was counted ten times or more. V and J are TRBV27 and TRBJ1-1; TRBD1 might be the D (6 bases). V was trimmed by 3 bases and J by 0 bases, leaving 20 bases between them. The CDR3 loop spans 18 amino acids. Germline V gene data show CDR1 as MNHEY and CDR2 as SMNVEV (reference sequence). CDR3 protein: CASSFQLTLDRLNTEAFF. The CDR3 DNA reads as TGTGCCAGCAGTTTCCAACTCACCCTCGACAGGCTGAACACTGAAGCTTTCTTT.

CDR3 nucleotides: TGTGCCAGCAGCCGAGGACAAGAGGAGCAGTTCTTC. It is translated as CASSRGQEEQFF. The chain carries TRBV11-2 and TRBJ2-1, with a weak D call TRBD1 (5 bases). This CDR3 is 12 amino acids long. The V and J ends lost 5 bases and 10 bases respectively, with 12 bases between them. Germline values: CDR1 SGHAT, CDR2 FQNNGV.

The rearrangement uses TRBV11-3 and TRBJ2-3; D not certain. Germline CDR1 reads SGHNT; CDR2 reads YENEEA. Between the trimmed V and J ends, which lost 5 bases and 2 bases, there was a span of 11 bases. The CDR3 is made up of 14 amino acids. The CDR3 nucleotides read TGTGCCAGCAGCACTCACGGTGACACAGATACGCAGTATTTT. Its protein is CASSTHGDTDTQYF.

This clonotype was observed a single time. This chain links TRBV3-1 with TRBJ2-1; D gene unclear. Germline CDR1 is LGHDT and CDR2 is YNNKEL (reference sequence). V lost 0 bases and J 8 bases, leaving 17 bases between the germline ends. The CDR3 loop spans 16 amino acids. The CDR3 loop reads CASSQDFSLWQHEQFF. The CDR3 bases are TGTGCCAGCAGCCAAGATTTTAGTTTGTGGCAGCATGAGCAGTTCTTC.

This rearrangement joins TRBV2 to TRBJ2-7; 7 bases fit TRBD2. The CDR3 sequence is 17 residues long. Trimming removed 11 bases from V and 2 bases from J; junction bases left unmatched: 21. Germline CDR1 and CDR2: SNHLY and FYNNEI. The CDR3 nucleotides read TGTGCCTCTCAGGCGGGCTATGAGGCTAGCGGAACCTACGAGCAGTACTTC. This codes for CASQAGYEASGTYEQYF.

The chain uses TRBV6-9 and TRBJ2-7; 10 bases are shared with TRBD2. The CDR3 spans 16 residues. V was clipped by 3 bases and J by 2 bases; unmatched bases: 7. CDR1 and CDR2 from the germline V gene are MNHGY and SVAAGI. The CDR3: CASSYGASGSPYEQYF. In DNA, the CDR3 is TGTGCCAGCAGTTACGGGGCTAGCGGGAGCCCCTACGAGCAGTACTTC.

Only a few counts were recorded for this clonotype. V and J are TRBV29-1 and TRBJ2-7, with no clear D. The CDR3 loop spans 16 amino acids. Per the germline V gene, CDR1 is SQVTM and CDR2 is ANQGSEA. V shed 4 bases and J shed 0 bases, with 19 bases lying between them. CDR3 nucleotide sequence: TGCAGCGTTGCGCCCCGGTCCGGGTGGGGCTCCTACGAGCAGTACTTC. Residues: CSVAPRSGWGSYEQYF.

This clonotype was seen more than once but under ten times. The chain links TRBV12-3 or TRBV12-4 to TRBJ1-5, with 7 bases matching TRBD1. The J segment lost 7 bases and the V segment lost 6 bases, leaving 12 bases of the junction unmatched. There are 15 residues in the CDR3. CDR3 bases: TGTGCCAGCAGCAGCACTACAGGGGTAGGGCAGCCCCAGCATTTT. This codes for CASSSTTGVGQPQHF.

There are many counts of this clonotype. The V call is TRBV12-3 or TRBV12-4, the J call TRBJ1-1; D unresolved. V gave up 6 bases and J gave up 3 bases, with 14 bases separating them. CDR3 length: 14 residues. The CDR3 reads CASRGMRGHTEAFF. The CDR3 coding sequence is TGTGCCAGCAGGGGGATGCGCGGCCACACTGAAGCTTTCTTT.

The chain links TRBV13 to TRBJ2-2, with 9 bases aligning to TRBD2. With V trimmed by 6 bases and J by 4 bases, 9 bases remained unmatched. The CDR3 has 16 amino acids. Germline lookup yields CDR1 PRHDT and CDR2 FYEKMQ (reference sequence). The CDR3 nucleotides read TGTGCCAGCAGATCTCTAGCGGGAAGGGCCACCGGGGAGCTGTTTTTT. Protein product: CASRSLAGRATGELFF.

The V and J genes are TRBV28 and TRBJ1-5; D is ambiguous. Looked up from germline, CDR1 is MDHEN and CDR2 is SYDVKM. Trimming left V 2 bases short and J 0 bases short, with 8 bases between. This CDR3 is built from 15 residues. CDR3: CASSLLSNSNQPQHF. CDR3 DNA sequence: TGTGCCAGCAGTTTACTCTCGAATAGCAATCAGCCCCAGCATTTT.

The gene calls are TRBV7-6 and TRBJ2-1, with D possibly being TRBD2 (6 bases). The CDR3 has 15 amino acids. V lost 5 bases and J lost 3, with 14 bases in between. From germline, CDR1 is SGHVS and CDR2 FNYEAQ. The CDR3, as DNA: TGTGCCAGCAGCAGAGGGAGTAGCGGCTACAATGAGCAGTTCTTC. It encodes CASSRGSSGYNEQFF.

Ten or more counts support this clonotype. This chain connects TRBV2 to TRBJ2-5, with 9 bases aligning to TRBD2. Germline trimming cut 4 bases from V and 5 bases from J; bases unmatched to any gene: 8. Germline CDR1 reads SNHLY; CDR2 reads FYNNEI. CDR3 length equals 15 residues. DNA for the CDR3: TGTGCCAGCAGTGCATTAGCGGGAGACCCGGAGACCCAGTACTTC. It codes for CASSALAGDPETQYF.

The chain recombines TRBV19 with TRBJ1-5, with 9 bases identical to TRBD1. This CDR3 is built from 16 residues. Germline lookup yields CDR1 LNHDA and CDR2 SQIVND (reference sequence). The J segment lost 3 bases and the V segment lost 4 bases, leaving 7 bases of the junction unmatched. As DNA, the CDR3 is TGTGCCAGTAGTAGTAACAGGGGGCTTCACAATCAGCCCCAGCATTTT. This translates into CASSSNRGLHNQPQHF.

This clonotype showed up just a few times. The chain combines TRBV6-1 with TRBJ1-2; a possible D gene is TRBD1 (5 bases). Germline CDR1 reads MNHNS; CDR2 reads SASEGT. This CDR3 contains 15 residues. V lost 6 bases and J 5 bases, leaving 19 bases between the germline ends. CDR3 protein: CASSPTLGRDYGYTF. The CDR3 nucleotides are TGTGCCAGCAGCCCTACTCTCGGCAGGGATTATGGCTACACCTTC.

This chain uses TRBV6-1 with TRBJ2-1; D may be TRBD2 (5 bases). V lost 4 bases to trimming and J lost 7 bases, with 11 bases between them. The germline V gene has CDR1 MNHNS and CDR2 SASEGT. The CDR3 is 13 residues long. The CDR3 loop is CASSVVRRNEQFF. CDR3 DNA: TGTGCCAGCAGTGTAGTCAGGAGGAATGAGCAGTTCTTC.

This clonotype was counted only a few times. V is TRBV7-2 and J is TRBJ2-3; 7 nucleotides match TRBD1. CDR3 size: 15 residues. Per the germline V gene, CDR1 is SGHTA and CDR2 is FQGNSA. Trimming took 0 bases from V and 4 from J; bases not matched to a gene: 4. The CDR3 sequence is CASSLAGDSSDTQYF. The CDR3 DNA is TGTGCCAGCAGCTTAGCTGGGGACAGTTCAGATACGCAGTATTTT.

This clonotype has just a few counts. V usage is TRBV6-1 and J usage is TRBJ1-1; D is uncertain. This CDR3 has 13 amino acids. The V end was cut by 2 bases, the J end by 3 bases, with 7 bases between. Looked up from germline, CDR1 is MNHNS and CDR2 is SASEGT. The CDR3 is CASSEIGDTEAFF. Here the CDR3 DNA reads TGTGCCAGCAGTGAAATCGGGGACACTGAAGCTTTCTTT.

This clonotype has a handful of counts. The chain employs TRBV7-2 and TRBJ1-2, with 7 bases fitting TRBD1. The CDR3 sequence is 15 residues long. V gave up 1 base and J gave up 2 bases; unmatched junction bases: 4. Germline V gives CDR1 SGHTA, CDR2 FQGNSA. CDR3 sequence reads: CASSLEEGANYGYTF. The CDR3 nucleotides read TGTGCCAGCAGCTTAGAGGAGGGGGCAAACTATGGCTACACCTTC.

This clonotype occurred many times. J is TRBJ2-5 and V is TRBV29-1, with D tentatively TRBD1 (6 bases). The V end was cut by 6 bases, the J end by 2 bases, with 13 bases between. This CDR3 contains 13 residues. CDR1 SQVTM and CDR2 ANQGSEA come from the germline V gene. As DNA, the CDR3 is TGCAGCGTCAAACAGGGTGTACAAGAGACCCAGTACTTC. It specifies CSVKQGVQETQYF.

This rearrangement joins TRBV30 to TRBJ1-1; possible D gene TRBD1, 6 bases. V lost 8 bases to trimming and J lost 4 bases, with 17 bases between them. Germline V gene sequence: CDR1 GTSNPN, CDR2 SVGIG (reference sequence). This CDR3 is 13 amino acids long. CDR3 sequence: CARTGTKLTEAFF. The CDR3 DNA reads TGTGCCCGCACCGGGACAAAACTCACTGAAGCTTTCTTT.